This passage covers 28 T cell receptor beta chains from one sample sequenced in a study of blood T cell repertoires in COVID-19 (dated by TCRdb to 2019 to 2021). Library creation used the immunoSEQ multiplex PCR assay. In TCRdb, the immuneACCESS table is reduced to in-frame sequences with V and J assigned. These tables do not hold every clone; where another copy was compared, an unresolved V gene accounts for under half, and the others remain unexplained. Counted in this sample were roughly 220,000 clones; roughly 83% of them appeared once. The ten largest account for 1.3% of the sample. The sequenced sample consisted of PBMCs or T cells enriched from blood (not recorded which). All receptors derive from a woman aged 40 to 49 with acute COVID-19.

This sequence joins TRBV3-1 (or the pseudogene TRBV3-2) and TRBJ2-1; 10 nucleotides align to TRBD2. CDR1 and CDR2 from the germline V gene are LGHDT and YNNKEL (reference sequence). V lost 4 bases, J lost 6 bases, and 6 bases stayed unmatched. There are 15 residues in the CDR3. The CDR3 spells CASSPFSGGGNEQFF. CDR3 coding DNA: TGTGCCAGCAGCCCGTTCAGCGGGGGGGGCAATGAGCAGTTCTTC.

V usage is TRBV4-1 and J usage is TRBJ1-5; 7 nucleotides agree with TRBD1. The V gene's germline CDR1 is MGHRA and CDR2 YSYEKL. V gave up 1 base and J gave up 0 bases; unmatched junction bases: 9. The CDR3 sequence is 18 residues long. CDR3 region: CASSQGRQGLGSNQPQHF. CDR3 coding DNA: TGCGCCAGCAGCCAAGGGAGACAGGGCCTGGGTAGCAATCAGCCCCAGCATTTT.

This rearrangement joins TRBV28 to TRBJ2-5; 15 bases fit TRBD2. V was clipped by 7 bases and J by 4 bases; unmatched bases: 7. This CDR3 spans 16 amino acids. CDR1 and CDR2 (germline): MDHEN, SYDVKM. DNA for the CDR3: TGTGCCAGCAACTCCGGGACTAGCGGGAGGCTAGAGACCCAGTACTTC. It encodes CASNSGTSGRLETQYF.

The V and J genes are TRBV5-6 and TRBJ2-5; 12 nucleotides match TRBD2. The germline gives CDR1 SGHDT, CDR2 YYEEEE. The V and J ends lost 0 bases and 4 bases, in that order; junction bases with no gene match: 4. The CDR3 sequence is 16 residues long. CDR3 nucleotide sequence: TGTGCCAGCAGCTTGGCCGGACTAGCGGGAAGAGAGACCCAGTACTTC. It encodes CASSLAGLAGRETQYF.

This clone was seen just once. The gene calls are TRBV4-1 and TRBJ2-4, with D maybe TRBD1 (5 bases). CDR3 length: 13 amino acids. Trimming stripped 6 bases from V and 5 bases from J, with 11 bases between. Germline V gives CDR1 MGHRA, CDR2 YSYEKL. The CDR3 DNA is TGCGCCAGCAGACAAATACAGGAAAACATTCAGTACTTC. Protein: CASRQIQENIQYF.

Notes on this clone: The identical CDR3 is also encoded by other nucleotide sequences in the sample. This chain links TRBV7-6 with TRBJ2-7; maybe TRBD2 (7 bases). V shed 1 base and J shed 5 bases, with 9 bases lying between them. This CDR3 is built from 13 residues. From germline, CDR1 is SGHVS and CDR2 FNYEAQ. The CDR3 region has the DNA TGTGCCAGCAGCTTAGGGGGGGGCGACGAGCAGTACTTC. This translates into CASSLGGGDEQYF.

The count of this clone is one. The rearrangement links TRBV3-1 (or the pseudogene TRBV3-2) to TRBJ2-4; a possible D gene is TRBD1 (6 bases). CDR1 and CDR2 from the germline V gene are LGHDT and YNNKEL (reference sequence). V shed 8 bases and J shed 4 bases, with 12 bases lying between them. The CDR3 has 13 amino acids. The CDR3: CASRAGEKNIQYF. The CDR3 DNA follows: TGTGCCAGCCGGGCAGGGGAAAAAAACATTCAGTACTTC.

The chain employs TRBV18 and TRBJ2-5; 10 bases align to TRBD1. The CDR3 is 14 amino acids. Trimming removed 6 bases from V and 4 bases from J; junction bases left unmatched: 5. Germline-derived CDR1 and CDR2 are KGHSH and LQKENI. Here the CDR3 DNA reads TGTGCCAGCTCCCATGGACAGGGGGGAGAGACCCAGTACTTC. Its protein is CASSHGQGGETQYF.

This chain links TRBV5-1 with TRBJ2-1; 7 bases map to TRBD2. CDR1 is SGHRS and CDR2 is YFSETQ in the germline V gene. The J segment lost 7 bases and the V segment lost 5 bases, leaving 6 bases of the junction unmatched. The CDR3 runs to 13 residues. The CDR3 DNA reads TGCGCCAGCAGACCGGCGGGGGTGAATGAGCAGTTCTTC. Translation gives CASRPAGVNEQFF.

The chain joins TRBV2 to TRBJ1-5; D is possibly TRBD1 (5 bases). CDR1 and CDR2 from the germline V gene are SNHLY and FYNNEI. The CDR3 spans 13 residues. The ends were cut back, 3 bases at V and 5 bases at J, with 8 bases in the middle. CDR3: CASSDVGDQPQHF. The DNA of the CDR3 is TGTGCCAGCAGTGATGTAGGGGATCAGCCCCAGCATTTT. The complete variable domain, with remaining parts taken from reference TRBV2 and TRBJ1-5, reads EPEVTQTPSHQVTQMGQEVILRCVPISNHLYFYWYRQILGQKVEFLVSFYNNEISEKSEIFDDQFSVERPDGSNFTLKIRSTKLEDSAMYFCASSDVGDQPQHFGDGTRLSIL.

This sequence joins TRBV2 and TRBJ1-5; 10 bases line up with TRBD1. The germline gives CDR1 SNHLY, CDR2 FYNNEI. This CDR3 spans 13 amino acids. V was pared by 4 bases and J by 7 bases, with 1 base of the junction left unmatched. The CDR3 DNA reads TGTGCCAGCAGTGGGACAGGGGGACAGCCCCAGCATTTT. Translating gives CASSGTGGQPQHF. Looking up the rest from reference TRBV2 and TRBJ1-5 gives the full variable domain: EPEVTQTPSHQVTQMGQEVILRCVPISNHLYFYWYRQILGQKVEFLVSFYNNEISEKSEIFDDQFSVERPDGSNFTLKIRSTKLEDSAMYFCASSGTGGQPQHFGDGTRLSIL.

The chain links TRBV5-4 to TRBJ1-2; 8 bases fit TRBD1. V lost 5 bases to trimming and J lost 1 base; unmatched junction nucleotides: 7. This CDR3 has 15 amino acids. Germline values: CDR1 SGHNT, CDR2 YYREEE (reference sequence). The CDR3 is CASREGQGYNYGYTF. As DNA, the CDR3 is TGTGCCAGCAGAGAAGGACAGGGATATAACTATGGCTACACCTTC.

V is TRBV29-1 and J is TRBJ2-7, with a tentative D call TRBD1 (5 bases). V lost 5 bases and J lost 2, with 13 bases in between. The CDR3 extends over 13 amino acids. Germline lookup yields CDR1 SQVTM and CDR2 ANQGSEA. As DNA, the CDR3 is TGCAGCGTTTCAACAGGTGGAGCCTACGAGCAGTACTTC. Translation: CSVSTGGAYEQYF.

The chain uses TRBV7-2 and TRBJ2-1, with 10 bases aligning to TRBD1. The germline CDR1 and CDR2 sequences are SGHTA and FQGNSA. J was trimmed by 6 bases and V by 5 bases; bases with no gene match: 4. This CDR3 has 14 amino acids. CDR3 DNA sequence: TGTGCCAGCAGCGCGGACAGGGGGGGCAATGAGCAGTTCTTC. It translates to CASSADRGGNEQFF.

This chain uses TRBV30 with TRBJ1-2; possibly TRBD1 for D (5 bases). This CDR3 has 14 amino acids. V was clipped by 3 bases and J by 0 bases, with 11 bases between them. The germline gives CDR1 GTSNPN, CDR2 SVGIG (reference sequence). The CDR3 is CAWRTRDPNYGYTF. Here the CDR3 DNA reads TGTGCCTGGAGGACCAGGGATCCTAACTATGGCTACACCTTC. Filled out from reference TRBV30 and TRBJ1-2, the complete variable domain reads SQTIHQWPATLVQPVGSPLSLECTVEGTSNPNLYWYRQAAGRGLQLLFYSVGIGQISSEVPQNLSASRPQDRQFILSSKKLLLSDSGFYLCAWRTRDPNYGYTFGSGTRLTVV.

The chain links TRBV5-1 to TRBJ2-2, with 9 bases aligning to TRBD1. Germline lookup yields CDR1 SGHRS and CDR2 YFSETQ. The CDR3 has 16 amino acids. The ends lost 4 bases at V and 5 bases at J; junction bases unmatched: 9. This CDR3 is CASSPLQGARTGELFF. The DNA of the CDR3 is TGCGCCAGCAGCCCGTTACAGGGGGCTAGGACCGGGGAGCTGTTTTTT.

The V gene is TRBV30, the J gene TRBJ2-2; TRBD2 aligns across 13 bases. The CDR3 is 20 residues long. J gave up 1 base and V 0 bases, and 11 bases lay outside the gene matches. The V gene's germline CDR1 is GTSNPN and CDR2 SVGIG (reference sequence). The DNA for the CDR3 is TGTGCCTGGAGTGTCCGGCAGGGGGGACTAGCGGGGCGGAACACCGGGGAGCTGTTTTTT. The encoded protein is CAWSVRQGGLAGRNTGELFF.

The DNA for the CDR3 is TGTGCCACCAGTTCGCAGGCGCCCGGGACCCAGTACTTC. It specifies CATSSQAPGTQYF. The chain joins TRBV24-1 to TRBJ2-5, with D unresolved. Germline V gene data show CDR1 as KGHDR and CDR2 as SFDVKD. There are 13 residues in the CDR3. V was cut by 6 bases and J by 7 bases, with 14 bases left in between.

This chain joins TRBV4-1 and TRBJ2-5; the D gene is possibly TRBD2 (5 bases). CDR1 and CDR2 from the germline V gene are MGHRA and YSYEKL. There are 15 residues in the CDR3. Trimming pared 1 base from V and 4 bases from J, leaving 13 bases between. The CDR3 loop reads CASSQAEGRLETQYF. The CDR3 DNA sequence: TGCGCCAGCAGCCAAGCAGAGGGTAGGTTAGAGACCCAGTACTTC.

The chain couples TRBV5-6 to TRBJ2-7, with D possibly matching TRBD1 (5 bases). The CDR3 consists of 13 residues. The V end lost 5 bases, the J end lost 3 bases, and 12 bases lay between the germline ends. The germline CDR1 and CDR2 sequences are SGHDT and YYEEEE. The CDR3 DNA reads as TGTGCCAGCAGTTTCCCAGGGCACTACGAGCAGTACTTC. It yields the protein CASSFPGHYEQYF.

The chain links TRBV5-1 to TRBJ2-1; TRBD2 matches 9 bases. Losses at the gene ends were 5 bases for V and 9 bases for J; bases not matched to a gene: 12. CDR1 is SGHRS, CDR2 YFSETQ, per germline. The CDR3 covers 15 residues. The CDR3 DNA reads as TGCGCCAGCAGTGGTGCGGGGGGGCCGACCACTGAGCAGTTCTTC. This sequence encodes CASSGAGGPTTEQFF. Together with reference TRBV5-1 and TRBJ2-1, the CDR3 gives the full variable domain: KAGVTQTPRYLIKTRGQQVTLSCSPISGHRSVSWYQQTPGQGLQFLFEYFSETQRNKGNFPGRFSGRQFSNSRSEMNVSTLELGDSALYLCASSGAGGPTTEQFFGPGTRLTVL.

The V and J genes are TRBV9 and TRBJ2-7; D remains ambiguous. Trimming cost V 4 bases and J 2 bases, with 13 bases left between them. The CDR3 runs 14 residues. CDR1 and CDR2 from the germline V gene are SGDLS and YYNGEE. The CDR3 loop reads CASSPRPSPYEQYF. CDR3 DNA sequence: TGTGCCAGCAGCCCGCGGCCCTCCCCCTACGAGCAGTACTTC.

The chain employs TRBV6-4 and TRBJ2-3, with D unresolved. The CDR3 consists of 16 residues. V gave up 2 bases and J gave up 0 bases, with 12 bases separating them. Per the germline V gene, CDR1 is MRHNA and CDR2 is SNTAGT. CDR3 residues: CASSDTPGLSTDTQYF. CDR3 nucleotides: TGTGCCAGCAGTGACACTCCAGGCTTAAGCACAGATACGCAGTATTTT.

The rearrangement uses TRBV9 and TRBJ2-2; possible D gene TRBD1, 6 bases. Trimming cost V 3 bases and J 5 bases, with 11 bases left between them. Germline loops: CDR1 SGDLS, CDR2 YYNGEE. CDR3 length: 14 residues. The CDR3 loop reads CASSDYRDTGELFF. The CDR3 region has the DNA TGTGCCAGCAGCGATTACAGGGATACCGGGGAGCTGTTTTTT.

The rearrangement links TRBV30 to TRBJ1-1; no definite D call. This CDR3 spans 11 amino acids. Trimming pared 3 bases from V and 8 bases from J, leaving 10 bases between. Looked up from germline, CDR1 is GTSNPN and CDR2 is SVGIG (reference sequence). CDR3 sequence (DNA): TGTGCCTGGAGCGATAACGGGGAAGCTTTCTTT. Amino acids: CAWSDNGEAFF.

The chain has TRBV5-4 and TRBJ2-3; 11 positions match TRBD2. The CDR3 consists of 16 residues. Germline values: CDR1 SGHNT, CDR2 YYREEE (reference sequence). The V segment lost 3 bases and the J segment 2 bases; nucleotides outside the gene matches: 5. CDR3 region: CASSSTSGGPTDTQYF. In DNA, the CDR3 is TGTGCCAGCAGCTCCACTAGCGGGGGCCCCACAGATACGCAGTATTTT.

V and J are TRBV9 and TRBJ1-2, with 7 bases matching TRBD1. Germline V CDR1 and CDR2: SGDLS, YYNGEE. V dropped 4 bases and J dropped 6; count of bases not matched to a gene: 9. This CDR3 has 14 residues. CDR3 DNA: TGTGCCAGCAGCCCCCGACAGGGTACGGATGGCTACACCTTC. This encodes CASSPRQGTDGYTF.

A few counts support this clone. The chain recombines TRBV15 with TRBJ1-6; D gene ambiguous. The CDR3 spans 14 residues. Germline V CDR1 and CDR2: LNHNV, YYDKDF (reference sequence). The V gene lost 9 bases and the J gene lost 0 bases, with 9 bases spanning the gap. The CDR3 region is CATGGSSYNSPLHF. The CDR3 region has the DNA TGTGCCACTGGCGGGAGCTCCTATAATTCACCCCTCCACTTT.